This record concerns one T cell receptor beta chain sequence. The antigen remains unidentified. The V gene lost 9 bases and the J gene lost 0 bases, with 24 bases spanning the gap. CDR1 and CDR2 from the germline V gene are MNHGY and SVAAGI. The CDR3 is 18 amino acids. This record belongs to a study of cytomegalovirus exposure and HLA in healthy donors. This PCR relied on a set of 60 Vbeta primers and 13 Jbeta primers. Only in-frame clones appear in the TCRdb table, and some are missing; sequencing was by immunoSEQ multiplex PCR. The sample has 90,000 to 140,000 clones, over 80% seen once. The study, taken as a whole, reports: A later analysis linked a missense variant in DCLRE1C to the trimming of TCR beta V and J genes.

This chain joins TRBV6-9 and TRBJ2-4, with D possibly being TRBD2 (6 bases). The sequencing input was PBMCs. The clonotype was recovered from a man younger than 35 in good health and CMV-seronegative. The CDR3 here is CARNGGFIISGAKNIQYF. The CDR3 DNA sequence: TGTGCCAGAAACGGAGGGTTTATTATCTCAGGAGCCAAAAACATTCAGTACTTC.